This TCR beta chain was retrieved from a study of blood T cells in healthy people across ages. In this sample, this clonotype turned up once. Germline loops: CDR1 MDHEN, CDR2 SYDVKM. The CDR3 sequence is 14 residues long. The V end lost 8 bases, the J end lost 0 bases, and 11 bases lay between the germline ends. Primed by a sample-barcoded 5' primer and a J-beta primer mix, a second PCR proceeded for roughly 7 to 12 cycles. Every cDNA molecule carried a tag from a template-switch adaptor bearing 12 random nucleotides. Via MiXCR, TCRdb re-called the 5' RACE reads, giving one row per CDR3 protein. The sample consists of some 1.5 million distinct CDR3 sequences, 35% to 45% of them appearing once.

Sample: blood. This receptor was taken from a young woman in good health. This chain uses TRBV28 with TRBJ1-5; D unclear. The CDR3 spells CASAYTISNQPQHF. The CDR3 DNA follows: TGTGCCAGCGCCTACACCATTAGCAATCAGCCCCAGCATTTT.